One sample yielded the 20 T cell receptor beta chains listed below, sequenced in a study of graft-versus-host responses after intestinal transplantation (dated by TCRdb to 2020 to 2023). The time point label here, explained by the study, means: cells obtained before transplantation from donor or recipient. Their specific antigens are unknown. Library preparation was by the immunoSEQ multiplex PCR assay. Not all clones reach the TCRdb copy of this immuneACCESS table, which keeps in-frame sequences only. Checked studies attribute under half of the gap to unresolved V genes and leave the rest unexplained. For this sample there are approximately 130,000 clones; around nine tenths appear just once. Around 0.15% of the sample goes to the ten largest clones. Source: unstimulated CD4+ T cells sorted from spleen or lymph node cells, taken before intestinal transplant. Receptors originate from a human donor who received an intestinal transplant.

The V and J genes are TRBV2 and TRBJ1-1; D gene unclear. CDR1 is SNHLY, CDR2 FYNNEI, per germline. The CDR3 is 13 amino acids. V was cut by 4 bases and J by 11 bases, with 17 bases left in between. DNA of the CDR3: TGTGCCAGCAGTGGAGGGTTTGGGCTTGGGGCTTTCTTT. It codes for CASSGGFGLGAFF.

The DNA of the CDR3 is TGTGCCAGCAGCTTAGAAAGAATCGGGACAGCCTCTGGAAACACCATATATTTT. It specifies CASSLERIGTASGNTIYF. The V call is TRBV7-6, the J call TRBJ1-3; TRBD1 matches 7 bases. Germline lookup yields CDR1 SGHVS and CDR2 FNYEAQ. V shed 1 base, J shed 0 bases, and the junction held 9 bases outside the gene matches. This CDR3 comprises 18 residues.

This clone has just one count. The rearrangement links TRBV25-1 to TRBJ1-1, with D possibly TRBD1 on 6 matching bases. V shed 3 bases and J shed 5 bases, with 16 bases lying between them. The CDR3 is 15 amino acids. Germline loops: CDR1 MGHDK, CDR2 SYGVNS. CDR3 sequence: CASSDSRQGNTEAFF. The CDR3 DNA is TGTGCCAGCAGTGATTCACGCCAGGGGAATACTGAAGCTTTCTTT.

The gene calls are TRBV6-5 and TRBJ2-5; tentatively, D is TRBD2 (6 bases). Trimming cost V 4 bases and J 5 bases, with 11 bases left between them. This CDR3 comprises 13 residues. Germline lookup yields CDR1 MNHEY and CDR2 SVGAGI. The DNA of the CDR3 is TGTGCCAGCAGTTCCCCGGAGGGGGAGACCCAGTACTTC. It specifies CASSSPEGETQYF.

V is TRBV6-5 and J is TRBJ1-2; 12 nucleotides match TRBD1. Germline CDR1 reads MNHEY; CDR2 reads SVGAGI. The ends lost 6 bases at V and 5 bases at J; junction bases unmatched: 1. This CDR3 comprises 13 residues. CDR3 region: CASRGQGAYGYTF. Here the CDR3 DNA reads TGTGCCAGCAGGGGACAGGGGGCTTATGGCTACACCTTC.

The CDR3 nucleotides are TGTGCCAGCAGCCCCGGTCTTGGAAACACCATATATTTT. Amino acid sequence: CASSPGLGNTIYF. The chain is built from TRBV13 and TRBJ1-3, with D hard to call. The V gene's germline CDR1 is PRHDT and CDR2 FYEKMQ (reference sequence). The CDR3 loop spans 13 amino acids. Trimming took off 5 bases at V and 3 bases at J, with 8 bases between the two ends.

The J gene is TRBJ1-3, the V gene TRBV5-1; 8 bases align to TRBD1. The germline CDR1 and CDR2 sequences are SGHRS and YFSETQ. V gave up 4 bases and J gave up 3 bases; unmatched junction bases: 6. This CDR3 is built from 15 residues. The CDR3 nucleotides are TGCGCCAGCAGCCGGACAGGGCCCCATGGAAACACCATATATTTT. This codes for CASSRTGPHGNTIYF.

The chain links TRBV5-4 to TRBJ1-1; possibly TRBD1 for D (6 bases). V lost 2 bases to trimming and J lost 9 bases, with 14 bases between them. CDR3 size: 13 residues. Germline CDR1 and CDR2: SGHNT and YYREEE (reference sequence). The CDR3 nucleotides read TGTGCCAGCAGCTTTACCGGGGGGGCGCAAGCTTTCTTT. This translates into CASSFTGGAQAFF.

The rearrangement links TRBV4-2 to TRBJ2-3; D remains unclear. V was shortened by 2 bases and J by 6 bases, with 12 bases between the two germline ends. The CDR3 covers 14 residues. Germline-derived CDR1 and CDR2 are LGHNA and YNFKEQ. The DNA of the CDR3 is TGTGCCAGCAGCCAATTGACCCTGAGGGATACGCAGTATTTT. As protein: CASSQLTLRDTQYF.

The chain joins TRBV7-6 to TRBJ2-1; the match to TRBD2 covers 7 bases. Germline trimming cut 0 bases from V and 3 bases from J; bases unmatched to any gene: 5. Germline V lookup: CDR1 SGHVS, CDR2 FNYEAQ. This CDR3 has 16 residues. The CDR3 sequence is CASSLATGGGYNEQFF. The CDR3 nucleotides read TGTGCCAGCAGCTTAGCGACCGGCGGGGGCTACAATGAGCAGTTCTTC.

The chain uses TRBV6-6 and TRBJ2-7; possible D gene TRBD2, 6 bases. The germline gives CDR1 MNHNY, CDR2 SVGAGI (reference sequence). The V end lost 2 bases, the J end lost 2 bases, and 13 bases lay between the germline ends. The CDR3 sequence is 15 residues long. In DNA, the CDR3 is TGTGCCAGCAGTTACACAAGCGGGCCTACCTACGAGCAGTACTTC. It codes for CASSYTSGPTYEQYF.

The J gene is TRBJ1-1, the V gene TRBV5-1; perhaps TRBD1 as D (5 bases). The V end was cut by 5 bases, the J end by 0 bases, with 8 bases between. The CDR3 loop spans 13 amino acids. Germline-derived CDR1 and CDR2 are SGHRS and YFSETQ. Here the CDR3 reads CASRKGMNTEAFF. In DNA form, the CDR3 reads TGCGCCAGCAGAAAGGGGATGAACACTGAAGCTTTCTTT.

This clone was counted a single time. The rearrangement links TRBV5-1 to TRBJ1-1; 9 positions match TRBD1. This CDR3 has 14 amino acids. The trim removed 8 bases at V and 2 bases at J, leaving 7 bases unmatched. Germline V gene data show CDR1 as SGHRS and CDR2 as YFSETQ. For the CDR3, the DNA is TGCGCCAGTAGGACAGGGGCGCTAAACACTGAAGCTTTCTTT. Translating gives CASRTGALNTEAFF.

V is TRBV5-1 and J is TRBJ1-1; D is unresolved. The germline V gene encodes CDR1 SGHRS and CDR2 YFSETQ. Trimming cost V 5 bases and J 5 bases, with 16 bases left between them. The CDR3 is 14 residues long. The CDR3 here is CASSAGGVRTEAFF. The DNA for the CDR3 is TGCGCCAGCAGTGCGGGTGGGGTGAGAACTGAAGCTTTCTTT.

The rearrangement links TRBV6-1 to TRBJ2-1, with a weak D call TRBD1 (5 bases). This CDR3 contains 14 residues. The germline V gene encodes CDR1 MNHNS and CDR2 SASEGT. The V gene lost 1 base and the J gene lost 15 bases, with 19 bases spanning the gap. The DNA of the CDR3 is TGTGCCAGCAGTGAAGGGGTATCGGCCAGGGAACGGTTCTTC. Residues: CASSEGVSARERFF.

V gene TRBV4-1 combines with J gene TRBJ1-2; maybe TRBD1 (5 bases). Trimming pared 5 bases from V and 3 bases from J, leaving 10 bases between. Germline loops: CDR1 MGHRA, CDR2 YSYEKL. The CDR3 totals 13 residues. The CDR3 DNA reads as TGCGCCAGCAGCGCCGGGACGGACTATGGCTACACCTTC. Amino acids: CASSAGTDYGYTF.

This chain joins TRBV27 and TRBJ1-1; 11 bases fit TRBD1. Germline V gene lookup returns CDR1 MNHEY and CDR2 SMNVEV (reference sequence). CDR3 length equals 13 residues. Unmatched junction bases numbered 3, after V lost 7 bases and J lost 5 bases. Here the CDR3 DNA reads TGTGCCAGCAACAGGGACAGGGGGACTGAAGCTTTCTTT. As protein: CASNRDRGTEAFF.

The chain carries TRBV6-1 and TRBJ2-7; a weak D match, TRBD1 (6 bases). CDR1 and CDR2 (germline): MNHNS, SASEGT. Trimming removed 5 bases at V and 0 bases at J, with 8 bases between. This CDR3 region has 13 residues. The CDR3, as DNA: TGTGCCAGCAGTCGGGACAACTCCTACGAGCAGTACTTC. Its protein is CASSRDNSYEQYF.

This chain uses TRBV5-6 with TRBJ2-7, with unresolved D. The CDR3 spans 14 residues. The V gene's germline CDR1 is SGHDT and CDR2 YYEEEE. V was shortened by 0 bases and J by 7 bases, with 14 bases between the two germline ends. The CDR3, as DNA: TGTGCCAGCAGCTTGGGCCTGCCTCGTCGGGAGCAGTACTTC. It translates to CASSLGLPRREQYF.

The rearrangement links TRBV4-1 to TRBJ2-7; D is unclear. Germline CDR1 is MGHRA and CDR2 is YSYEKL. The V gene lost 2 bases and the J gene lost 1 base, with 15 bases spanning the gap. The CDR3 covers 16 residues. The CDR3 is CASSQMQRSLSYEQYF. CDR3 in DNA: TGCGCCAGCAGCCAAATGCAACGGAGTCTTTCCTACGAGCAGTACTTC.